This T cell receptor (beta chain) is from a study of beta chain features in type 1 diabetes. The sequenced template was cDNA made from the entire isolated RNA. Using immunoSEQ multiplex PCR, the repertoire was profiled, and TCRdb retains in-frame clones only, with some absent. The sample records about 150,000 clones, roughly 10% being singletons. This clone was detected only a few times. V shed 2 bases and J shed 2 bases, with 9 bases lying between them. This CDR3 has 14 residues. Germline V gene lookup returns CDR1 SGHDT and CDR2 YYEEEE. The rearrangement uses TRBV5-6 and TRBJ2-3; D ambiguous. The sequencing input was central memory CD4+ T cells from blood. The clonotype originates from a man in his late teens or twenties in good health. CDR3 loop: CASSFADPTDTQYF. CDR3 nucleotide sequence: TGTGCCAGCAGCTTTGCGGACCCCACAGATACGCAGTATTTT.